The 29 T cell receptor beta chains below all came from one sample that was sequenced in a study of control samples from healthy donors and cancer patients. Using immunoSEQ multiplex PCR, the repertoire was profiled, and TCRdb retains in-frame clones only, with some absent. This sample has around 100,000 clones, with roughly nine tenths found just once. Material for sequencing was blood. These receptors all come from a young woman in good health.

The V gene is TRBV18, the J gene TRBJ2-1, with 10 bases matching TRBD2. Germline trimming cut 2 bases from V and 7 bases from J; bases unmatched to any gene: 11. This CDR3 has 17 amino acids. CDR1 is KGHSH, CDR2 LQKENI, per germline. CDR3 residues: CASSPGEKLAGKNEQFF. The CDR3 DNA reads as TGTGCCAGCTCACCAGGGGAGAAACTAGCGGGAAAAAATGAGCAGTTCTTC.

This rearrangement joins TRBV29-1 to TRBJ1-2; D is unclear. V was shortened by 5 bases and J by 1 base, with 8 bases between the two germline ends. Germline V gene data show CDR1 as SQVTM and CDR2 as ANQGSEA. The CDR3 consists of 12 residues. The CDR3 spells CSVRGVNYGYTF. The DNA for the CDR3 is TGCAGCGTTCGTGGGGTTAACTATGGCTACACCTTC.

The rearrangement joins TRBV7-8 to TRBJ2-3; possible D gene TRBD1, 5 bases. The CDR3 length is 12 residues. Germline CDR1 SGHVS, CDR2 FQNEAQ. Trimming pared 1 base from V and 7 bases from J, leaving 6 bases between. The CDR3 DNA reads as TGTGCCAGCAGCTTAGACAGGAATACGCAGTATTTT. It yields the protein CASSLDRNTQYF.

J is TRBJ2-3 and V is TRBV5-1; no firm D call. This CDR3 is 14 amino acids long. V gave up 1 base and J gave up 2 bases, with 8 bases separating them. Germline CDR1 SGHRS, CDR2 YFSETQ. Written as DNA, the CDR3 is TGCGCCAGCAGCTTGAGGAGTCCCACAGATACGCAGTATTTT. This sequence encodes CASSLRSPTDTQYF.

In DNA, the CDR3 is TGTGCCAGCAGTCCCGGGGAGGGGGCTACCTATGGCTACACCTTC. Amino acids: CASSPGEGATYGYTF. The rearrangement uses TRBV28 and TRBJ1-2, with 7 positions matching TRBD1. Germline CDR1 MDHEN, CDR2 SYDVKM. V was clipped by 5 bases and J by 4 bases; unmatched bases: 10. This CDR3 comprises 15 residues.

The genes are TRBV18 and TRBJ1-1, with 8 bases that match TRBD1. There are 14 residues in the CDR3. V was pared by 8 bases and J by 8 bases, with 13 bases of the junction left unmatched. Germline V gives CDR1 KGHSH, CDR2 LQKENI. CDR3 in DNA: TGTGCCAGCCTTCCGGGACAGGACTATCCGGAAGCTTTCTTT. Translating gives CASLPGQDYPEAFF. The whole variable domain, filled in from reference TRBV18 and TRBJ1-1, reads NAGVMQNPRHLVRRRGQEARLRCSPMKGHSHVYWYRQLPEEGLKFMVYLQKENIIDESGMPKERFSAEFPKEGPSILRIQQVVRGDSAAYFCASLPGQDYPEAFFGQGTRLTVV.

This chain joins TRBV27 and TRBJ2-4, with D perhaps TRBD1 (6 bases). CDR3 length: 16 residues. Trimming removed 3 bases at V and 0 bases at J, with 12 bases between. CDR1 is MNHEY, CDR2 SMNVEV, per germline (reference sequence). Here the CDR3 DNA reads TGTGCCAGCAGTTTCTCCGGACAGCTAGCCAAAAACATTCAGTACTTC. It encodes CASSFSGQLAKNIQYF.

This chain joins TRBV5-1 and TRBJ2-1; tentatively, D is TRBD1 (6 bases). Looked up from germline, CDR1 is SGHRS and CDR2 is YFSETQ. Trimming shortened V by 3 bases and J by 1 base, and 11 bases separated the two germline ends. This CDR3 has 15 residues. This CDR3 reads CASSSGTQSYNEQFF. The DNA of the CDR3 is TGCGCCAGCAGCTCCGGGACACAATCCTACAATGAGCAGTTCTTC.

The gene calls are TRBV7-9 and TRBJ2-7, with TRBD1 as a possible D gene (6 bases). The CDR3 runs 14 residues. Germline V gives CDR1 SEHNR, CDR2 FQNEAQ (reference sequence). The germline V and J ends were trimmed by 3 bases and 0 bases, with 9 bases remaining between them. The CDR3 protein is CASSFRDNSYEQYF. Here the CDR3 DNA reads TGTGCCAGCAGCTTTCGGGACAACTCCTACGAGCAGTACTTC.

The chain has TRBV7-6 and TRBJ1-5, with TRBD1 matching over 8 bases. Unmatched junction bases numbered 6, after V lost 2 bases and J lost 6 bases. Germline values: CDR1 SGHVS, CDR2 FNYEAQ. This CDR3 has 15 residues. The CDR3 coding sequence is TGTGCCAGCAGCTTAAGGACAGGGTGGGGTCAGCCCCAGCATTTT. Amino acid sequence: CASSLRTGWGQPQHF.

The chain has TRBV28 and TRBJ1-4; a possible D gene is TRBD1 (6 bases). Germline assignment: CDR1 MDHEN and CDR2 SYDVKM. The V and J ends lost 3 bases and 5 bases respectively, with 10 bases between them. The CDR3 sequence is 14 residues long. DNA of the CDR3: TGTGCCAGCAGTTTTGGGGGGCGGAATGAAAAACTGTTTTTT. Residues: CASSFGGRNEKLFF. Full variable domain (rest looked up from reference TRBV28 and TRBJ1-4): DVKVTQSSRYLVKRTGEKVFLECVQDMDHENMFWYRQDPGLGLRLIYFSYDVKMKEKGDIPEGYSVSREKKERFSLILESASTNQTSMYLCASSFGGRNEKLFFGSGTQLSVL.

The V call is TRBV12-3 or TRBV12-4, the J call TRBJ2-7; D is possibly TRBD2 (5 bases). The CDR3 has 12 residues. V lost 8 bases, J lost 7 bases, and 15 bases lay in between. In DNA, the CDR3 is TGTGCCAGCTTCTCCGGTCCGGGAGAGCAGTACTTC. This gives the protein CASFSGPGEQYF.

V usage is TRBV25-1 and J usage is TRBJ2-2, with 7 positions matching TRBD1. The CDR3 contains 15 residues. The germline V gene encodes CDR1 MGHDK and CDR2 SYGVNS. Germline trimming cut 4 bases from V and 2 bases from J; bases unmatched to any gene: 4. CDR3 in amino acids: CASSVHRGNTGELFF. CDR3 nucleotide sequence: TGTGCCAGCAGTGTCCACAGGGGAAACACCGGGGAGCTGTTTTTT. The full variable domain, completed using reference TRBV25-1 and TRBJ2-2, is EADIYQTPRYLVIGTGKKITLECSQTMGHDKMYWYQQDPGMELHLIHYSYGVNSTEKGDLSSESTVSRIRTEHFPLTLESARPSHTSQYLCASSVHRGNTGELFFGEGSRLTVL.

This clone has only one observation. The chain couples TRBV10-3 to TRBJ1-2, with TRBD1 identical over 8 bases. Looked up from germline, CDR1 is ENHRY and CDR2 is SYGVKD. After removal of 11 bases from V and 1 base from J, the junction contained 12 bases not matched to a gene. This CDR3 contains 15 residues. The CDR3 protein is CAASPGGANNYGYTF. The CDR3 nucleotides read TGTGCCGCGTCGCCAGGGGGCGCCAATAACTATGGCTACACCTTC.

This clone was recorded only once. The chain joins TRBV30 to TRBJ2-5; no reliable D call. The CDR3 is 12 amino acids. Deletions cut 0 bases from V and 5 bases from J, with 7 bases between. The germline gives CDR1 GTSNPN, CDR2 SVGIG (reference sequence). The CDR3 sequence: CAWSVIEETQYF. The CDR3 DNA reads TGTGCCTGGAGTGTCATAGAGGAGACCCAGTACTTC.

This clone was picked up a small number of times. The chain links TRBV5-1 to TRBJ1-2; D call uncertain. The CDR3 runs 14 residues. Trimming removed 4 bases at V and 4 bases at J, with 14 bases between. The germline V gene encodes CDR1 SGHRS and CDR2 YFSETQ. The CDR3, as DNA: TGCGCCAGCAGCCCGGCCCTCCCCCGCTATGGCTACACCTTC. Its protein is CASSPALPRYGYTF.

The V gene is TRBV6-1, the J gene TRBJ1-3; D perhaps matches TRBD1 (6 bases). V was clipped by 1 base and J by 4 bases, with 8 bases between them. The germline V gene has CDR1 MNHNS and CDR2 SASEGT. This CDR3 has 14 amino acids. The CDR3 coding sequence is TGTGCCAGCAGTGAAGGGACAGTCGGAAACACCATATATTTT. Translated: CASSEGTVGNTIYF.

This rearrangement joins TRBV23-1 to TRBJ1-5; D gene unclear. TRBV23-1 is recorded as an ORF, its role being uncertain. CDR3 length: 19 residues. V shed 8 bases and J shed 5 bases, with 31 bases lying between them. CDR3 region: CASQPRGPLKDRKHQPQHF. The CDR3 region has the DNA TGCGCCAGCCAGCCACGGGGTCCCCTTAAAGATCGAAAGCATCAGCCCCAGCATTTT.

For this clone: Its ends do not fully match the called genes, so a read error is possible. CDR3: CASSSIQTRTGEETQYF. The CDR3 coding sequence is TGTGCTAGCAGCTCGATCCAAACCCGGACAGGGGAGGAGACCCAGTACTTC. The chain uses TRBV7-7 and TRBJ2-5; 9 nucleotides line up with TRBD1. This CDR3 is built from 17 residues. CDR1 and CDR2 from the germline V gene are SSHAT and FNYEAQ (reference sequence).

The V call is TRBV6-5, the J call TRBJ1-6; a possible D gene is TRBD1 (6 bases). V was trimmed by 5 bases and J by 10 bases, leaving 15 bases between them. The CDR3 spans 14 residues. Germline values: CDR1 MNHEY, CDR2 SVGAGI. DNA for the CDR3: TGTGCCAGCAGTCAGACAGGTCTTAAGTCACCCCTCCACTTT. This translates into CASSQTGLKSPLHF.

The chain combines TRBV16 with TRBJ2-1; possibly TRBD2 for D (6 bases). V lost 0 bases and J 9 bases, leaving 12 bases between the germline ends. Per germline, CDR1 KGHSY and CDR2 FQNENV. CDR3 length: 14 residues. The CDR3 protein is CASSQSPASVEQFF. The DNA for the CDR3 is TGTGCCAGCAGCCAATCACCCGCTAGCGTTGAGCAGTTCTTC.

The CDR3 region is CASSLSSGRNEQFF. The CDR3 DNA reads as TGTGCCAGCAGTTTATCTAGCGGGAGAAATGAGCAGTTCTTC. The J gene is TRBJ2-1, the V gene TRBV27; TRBD2 agrees at 9 bases. J gave up 7 bases and V 0 bases, and 1 base lay outside the gene matches. CDR3 size: 14 residues. From germline, CDR1 is MNHEY and CDR2 SMNVEV (reference sequence).

This clone was detected only a few times. J is TRBJ2-1 and V is TRBV6-1, with D possibly matching TRBD1 (6 bases). V lost 2 bases to trimming and J lost 10 bases, with 15 bases between them. This CDR3 is built from 14 residues. Per germline, CDR1 MNHNS and CDR2 SASEGT. CDR3 sequence: CASSEQGTVGEQFF. CDR3 nucleotides: TGTGCCAGCAGTGAACAGGGGACGGTAGGCGAGCAGTTCTTC.

This chain joins TRBV7-9 and TRBJ1-1; D possibly corresponds to TRBD1 (6 bases). Germline-derived CDR1 and CDR2 are SEHNR and FQNEAQ (reference sequence). The CDR3 sequence is 14 residues long. The V end was cut by 5 bases, the J end by 6 bases, with 16 bases between. CDR3 residues: CASSLGGRKAEAFF. The CDR3 DNA reads as TGTGCCAGCAGCCTCGGGGGGCGGAAGGCTGAAGCTTTCTTT.

The rearrangement joins TRBV7-2 to TRBJ2-7; 8 bases are a match to TRBD2. V was clipped by 3 bases and J by 7 bases; unmatched bases: 8. The CDR3 runs 14 residues. Germline loops: CDR1 SGHTA, CDR2 FQGNSA. The chain's CDR3 is CASSLTSASPEQYF. DNA for the CDR3: TGTGCCAGCAGCTTGACTAGCGCTAGTCCTGAGCAGTACTTC.

The chain uses TRBV19 and TRBJ1-5; D perhaps matches TRBD1 (6 bases). Trimming took off 6 bases at V and 2 bases at J, with 14 bases between the two ends. CDR3 length: 15 amino acids. Per the germline V gene, CDR1 is LNHDA and CDR2 is SQIVND (reference sequence). The CDR3 loop is CASSLQGSRNQPQHF. DNA for the CDR3: TGTGCCAGTAGCCTACAGGGATCCCGCAATCAGCCCCAGCATTTT.

On this clone: Other DNA variants within this sample encode the same CDR3. This rearrangement joins TRBV3-1 (or the pseudogene TRBV3-2) to TRBJ2-3, with 9 positions matching TRBD2. V was pared by 6 bases and J by 6 bases, with 16 bases of the junction left unmatched. This CDR3 is 17 amino acids long. Per the germline V gene, CDR1 is LGHDT and CDR2 is YNNKEL (reference sequence). CDR3 nucleotides: TGTGCCAGCAGTAAAGTAGGGCTCGCGGGGGGGCGGGATACGCAGTATTTT. Protein sequence: CASSKVGLAGGRDTQYF.

The chain's CDR3 is CASSPQGTGGTEAFF. The CDR3 DNA follows: TGTGCCAGCTCACCACAGGGGACAGGGGGAACTGAAGCTTTCTTT. This rearrangement joins TRBV18 to TRBJ1-1; the match to TRBD1 covers 11 bases. The ends lost 1 base at V and 5 bases at J; junction bases unmatched: 3. The CDR3 is 15 amino acids. Germline assignment: CDR1 KGHSH and CDR2 LQKENI.

The chain combines TRBV7-9 with TRBJ1-2, with 8 nucleotides matching TRBD1. Germline V gene sequence: CDR1 SEHNR, CDR2 FQNEAQ (reference sequence). This CDR3 spans 16 amino acids. After removal of 8 bases from V and 2 bases from J, the junction contained 13 bases not matched to a gene. CDR3 region: CASGSDRGISNYGYTF. The CDR3 nucleotides read TGTGCCAGCGGTAGCGACAGGGGAATATCGAACTATGGCTACACCTTC.